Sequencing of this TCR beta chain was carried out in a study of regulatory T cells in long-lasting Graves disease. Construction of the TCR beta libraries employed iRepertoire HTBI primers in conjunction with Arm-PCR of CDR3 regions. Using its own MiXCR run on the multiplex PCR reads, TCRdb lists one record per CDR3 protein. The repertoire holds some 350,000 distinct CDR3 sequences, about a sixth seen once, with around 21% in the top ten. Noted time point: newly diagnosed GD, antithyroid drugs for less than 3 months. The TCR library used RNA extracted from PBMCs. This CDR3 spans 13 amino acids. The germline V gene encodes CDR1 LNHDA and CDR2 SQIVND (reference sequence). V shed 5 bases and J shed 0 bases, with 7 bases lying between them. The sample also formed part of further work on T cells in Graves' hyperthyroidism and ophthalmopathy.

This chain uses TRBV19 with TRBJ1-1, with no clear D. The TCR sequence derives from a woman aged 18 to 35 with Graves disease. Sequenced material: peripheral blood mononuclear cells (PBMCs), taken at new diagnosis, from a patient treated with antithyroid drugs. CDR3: CASSVSLNTEAFF. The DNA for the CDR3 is TGTGCCAGTAGTGTCTCGTTGAACACTGAAGCTTTCTTT. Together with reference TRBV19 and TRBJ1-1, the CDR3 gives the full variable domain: DGGITQSPKYLFRKEGQNVTLSCEQNLNHDAMYWYRQDPGQGLRLIYYSQIVNDFQKGDIAEGYSVSREKKESFPLTVTSAQKNPTAFYLCASSVSLNTEAFFGQGTRLTVV.